This T cell receptor (beta chain) came from a study of monozygotic twins with inflammatory bowel disease. Germline V gene lookup returns CDR1 SGHTA and CDR2 FQGNSA. CDR3 size: 17 residues. TCRdb re-called the 5' RACE reads; every CDR3 protein appears as one record, without DNA. This sample's clone table lists about 420,000 distinct CDR3 sequences. Sequenced: blood. V and J are TRBV7-2 and TRBJ2-2. The source of this sequence is a human donor with ulcerative colitis or Crohn's disease, or a healthy co-twin of an affected twin (not recorded which). CDR3 amino acids: CASSRRWGSANTGELFF.